This entry is about one T cell receptor beta chain. Its ends do not fully match the called genes, so a read error is possible. TCRdb passed the RT-PCR reads through MiXCR, listing each CDR3 protein once. This sample has roughly 620,000 distinct CDR3 sequences, with 10% to 12% found just once. This entry is derived from a study of response to subunit inactivated influenza vaccine. The CDR3 consists of 14 residues. CDR1 is SGDLS and CDR2 is YYNGEE in the germline V gene. These data are also associated with another study on T cells expressing NK-cell markers. That study adds: Libraries used 5'RACE template switching adding universal primer site and UMIs.

The rearrangement uses TRBV9 and TRBJ2-3; 10 bases fit TRBD2. This TCR came from a man aged 45-60 years who received an inactivated influenza vaccine. Sequenced here: PBMCs from blood, sampled on the day of vaccination. The CDR3 coding sequence is TGTGCCAGTTCATTAGCGGGAGGCACAGATACGCGGTATTTT. Protein: CASSLAGGTDTRYF.